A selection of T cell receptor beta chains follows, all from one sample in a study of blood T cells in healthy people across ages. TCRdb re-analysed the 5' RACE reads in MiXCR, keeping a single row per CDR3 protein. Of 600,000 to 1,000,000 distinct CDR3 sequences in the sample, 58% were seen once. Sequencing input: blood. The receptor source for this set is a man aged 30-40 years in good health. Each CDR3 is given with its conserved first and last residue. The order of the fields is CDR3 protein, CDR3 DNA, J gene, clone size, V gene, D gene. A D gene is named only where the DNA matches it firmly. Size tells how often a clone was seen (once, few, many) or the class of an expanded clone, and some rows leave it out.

cdr3_aa: CASSPDPTGSNQPQHF; cdr3_nt: TGTGCCAGCAGCCCAGACCCGACAGGGAGCAATCAGCCCCAGCATTTT; j_call: TRBJ1-5; clone_size: NA; v_call: TRBV14; d_call: TRBD1
cdr3_aa: CASSLIRGNYNEQFF; cdr3_nt: TGTGCCAGCAGCTTAATCCGGGGGAACTACAATGAGCAGTTCTTC; j_call: TRBJ2-1; clone_size: NA; v_call: TRBV7-2; d_call: NA
cdr3_aa: CASSPARGRRSGGYTF; cdr3_nt: TGTGCCAGCAGCCCGGCGAGGGGGCGCCGTTCTGGTGGCTACACCTTC; j_call: TRBJ1-2; clone_size: few; v_call: TRBV7-2; d_call: TRBD1
cdr3_aa: CATSGGISNQPQHF; cdr3_nt: TGTGCCACCAGCGGAGGGATAAGCAATCAGCCCCAGCATTTT; j_call: TRBJ1-5; clone_size: few; v_call: TRBV15; d_call: NA
cdr3_aa: CASSQRDRHNTEAFF; cdr3_nt: TGTGCCAGCTCACAAAGGGACAGGCATAACACTGAAGCTTTCTTT; j_call: TRBJ1-1; clone_size: NA; v_call: TRBV18; d_call: TRBD1
cdr3_aa: CSVFDRGDGYTF; cdr3_nt: TGCAGCGTTTTCGACAGGGGTGATGGCTACACCTTC; j_call: TRBJ1-2; clone_size: NA; v_call: TRBV29-1; d_call: TRBD1
cdr3_aa: CSAGGQVQIYEQYF; cdr3_nt: TGCAGTGCTGGGGGGCAGGTACAAATTTACGAGCAGTACTTC; j_call: TRBJ2-7; clone_size: NA; v_call: TRBV20-1; d_call: NA
cdr3_aa: CAIKPEADSGANVLTF; cdr3_nt: TGTGCCATCAAACCAGAAGCCGACTCTGGGGCCAACGTCCTGACTTTC; j_call: TRBJ2-6; clone_size: NA; v_call: TRBV10-3; d_call: NA
cdr3_aa: CASSESRGQLEKLFF; cdr3_nt: TGTGCCAGCAGTGAATCTCGCGGACAGCTTGAAAAACTGTTTTTT; j_call: TRBJ1-4; clone_size: NA; v_call: TRBV25-1; d_call: NA
cdr3_aa: CASSLHPHSGAKNYEQYF; cdr3_nt: TGTGCCAGCAGTTTACACCCCCACTCGGGGGCAAAAAACTACGAGCAGTACTTC; j_call: TRBJ2-7; clone_size: few; v_call: TRBV27; d_call: NA
cdr3_aa: CSYRGNYEQYF; cdr3_nt: TGCAGCTACCGGGGGAACTACGAGCAGTACTTC; j_call: TRBJ2-7; clone_size: NA; v_call: TRBV20-1; d_call: NA
cdr3_aa: CASSPRRERTDTQYF; cdr3_nt: TGTGCCAGCAGCCCCCGGCGGGAGCGCACAGATACGCAGTATTTT; j_call: TRBJ2-3; clone_size: NA; v_call: TRBV7-2; d_call: TRBD2
cdr3_aa: CASSYSSTHYGYTF; cdr3_nt: TGTGCCAGCAGTTACTCGAGCACGCACTATGGCTACACCTTC; j_call: TRBJ1-2; clone_size: few; v_call: TRBV6-5; d_call: NA
cdr3_aa: CAWSEEPGGAPYGYTF; cdr3_nt: TGTGCCTGGAGTGAGGAGCCCGGGGGCGCCCCCTATGGCTACACCTTC; j_call: TRBJ1-2; clone_size: NA; v_call: TRBV30; d_call: NA
cdr3_aa: CAWRRGLFDIQYF; cdr3_nt: TGTGCCTGGAGACGGGGGCTGTTCGACATTCAGTACTTC; j_call: TRBJ2-4; clone_size: NA; v_call: TRBV30; d_call: NA
cdr3_aa: CASSPIQGRDEQFF; cdr3_nt: TGTGCCAGCTCACCAATTCAGGGGAGAGATGAGCAGTTCTTC; j_call: TRBJ2-1; clone_size: NA; v_call: TRBV18; d_call: NA
cdr3_aa: CASRLSGSHEQYF; cdr3_nt: TGTGCCAGCAGACTTAGCGGGAGTCACGAGCAGTACTTC; j_call: TRBJ2-7; clone_size: NA; v_call: TRBV27; d_call: TRBD2
cdr3_aa: CASSQPTGGRETQYF; cdr3_nt: TGTGCCAGCAGTCAACCGACAGGGGGCCGAGAGACCCAGTACTTC; j_call: TRBJ2-5; clone_size: few; v_call: TRBV2; d_call: TRBD1
cdr3_aa: CASSVQWNTQYF; cdr3_nt: TGTGCCAGCAGCGTACAATGGAATACGCAGTATTTT; j_call: TRBJ2-3; clone_size: few; v_call: TRBV9; d_call: NA
cdr3_aa: CASSLFPTGTYEQYF; cdr3_nt: TGTGCCAGCAGTTTATTCCCGACGGGTACCTACGAGCAGTACTTC; j_call: TRBJ2-7; clone_size: few; v_call: TRBV28; d_call: NA
cdr3_aa: CASSLAGHISEQYF; cdr3_nt: TGTGCCAGCAGCTTAGCGGGTCATATTAGCGAGCAGTACTTC; j_call: TRBJ2-7; clone_size: few; v_call: TRBV7-9; d_call: NA
cdr3_aa: CASRYTGTNEQFF; cdr3_nt: TGTGCCAGCAGATATACCGGGACGAATGAGCAGTTCTTC; j_call: TRBJ2-1; clone_size: NA; v_call: TRBV7-2; d_call: NA
cdr3_aa: CAISERQEDSPLHF; cdr3_nt: TGTGCCATCAGTGAGCGCCAGGAGGATTCACCCCTCCACTTT; j_call: TRBJ1-6; clone_size: NA; v_call: TRBV10-3; d_call: NA
cdr3_aa: CASSQTGFRYNEQFF; cdr3_nt: TGTGCCAGCAGCCAAACGGGCTTCCGATACAATGAGCAGTTCTTC; j_call: TRBJ2-1; clone_size: NA; v_call: TRBV4-2; d_call: NA
cdr3_aa: CSAPAEGGDTQYF; cdr3_nt: TGCAGTGCTCCTGCGGAAGGGGGAGATACGCAGTATTTT; j_call: TRBJ2-3; clone_size: NA; v_call: TRBV20-1; d_call: NA
cdr3_aa: CASRQYEQYF; cdr3_nt: TGTGCCAGCCGTCAGTACGAGCAGTACTTC; j_call: TRBJ2-7; clone_size: once; v_call: TRBV6-1; d_call: NA
cdr3_aa: CASSSGLGLWYF; cdr3_nt: TGTGCCAGCAGCTCTGGACTAGGTCTGTGGTACTTC; j_call: TRBJ2-5; clone_size: NA; v_call: TRBV7-6; d_call: TRBD2
cdr3_aa: CASSQALRDLSPDTQYF; cdr3_nt: TGTGCCAGCAGCCAAGCCCTACGTGATTTGTCGCCAGATACGCAGTATTTT; j_call: TRBJ2-3; clone_size: NA; v_call: TRBV4-2; d_call: NA
cdr3_aa: CATQKTGGRWGYTF; cdr3_nt: TGTGCCACACAAAAAACAGGGGGCAGATGGGGCTACACCTTC; j_call: TRBJ1-2; clone_size: NA; v_call: TRBV27; d_call: TRBD1
cdr3_aa: CASSLGQGVGYEQYF; cdr3_nt: TGTGCCAGCAGCTTGGGACAGGGGGTGGGATACGAGCAGTACTTC; j_call: TRBJ2-7; clone_size: few; v_call: TRBV5-5; d_call: TRBD1
cdr3_aa: CASSYSQGAERFSYGYTF; cdr3_nt: TGTGCCAGCAGTTATTCGCAGGGGGCCGAGAGATTTTCCTATGGCTACACCTTC; j_call: TRBJ1-2; clone_size: NA; v_call: TRBV6-5; d_call: TRBD1
cdr3_aa: CASSEGRDEKLFF; cdr3_nt: TGTGCCAGCAGTGAGGGGCGGGATGAAAAACTGTTTTTT; j_call: TRBJ1-4; clone_size: NA; v_call: TRBV28; d_call: NA
cdr3_aa: CASSLGRGQTSTDTQYF; cdr3_nt: TGTGCCAGCAGCTTAGGACGTGGACAGACAAGCACAGATACGCAGTATTTT; j_call: TRBJ2-3; clone_size: once; v_call: TRBV7-8; d_call: NA
cdr3_aa: CASAPGAGEFYGYTF; cdr3_nt: TGTGCCAGTGCCCCAGGGGCAGGAGAATTCTATGGCTACACCTTC; j_call: TRBJ1-2; clone_size: NA; v_call: TRBV6-5; d_call: NA
cdr3_aa: CASSVRAEIYEQFF; cdr3_nt: TGTGCCAGCAGTGTTCGGGCCGAAATCTATGAGCAGTTCTTC; j_call: TRBJ2-1; clone_size: NA; v_call: TRBV6-1; d_call: NA
cdr3_aa: CASSRSQGGWTEAFF; cdr3_nt: TGTGCCAGCAGCCGATCACAGGGGGGATGGACTGAAGCTTTCTTT; j_call: TRBJ1-1; clone_size: many; v_call: TRBV7-2; d_call: TRBD1
cdr3_aa: CSTFVDGYTF; cdr3_nt: TGCAGCACCTTCGTGGATGGCTACACCTTC; j_call: TRBJ1-2; clone_size: NA; v_call: TRBV29-1; d_call: NA
cdr3_aa: CASSQLVGVEQFF; cdr3_nt: TGTGCCAGCAGCCAACTAGTCGGGGTTGAGCAGTTCTTC; j_call: TRBJ2-1; clone_size: NA; v_call: TRBV14; d_call: NA
cdr3_aa: CASSHPINTDTQYF; cdr3_nt: TGTGCCAGCAGCCACCCGATAAACACAGATACGCAGTATTTT; j_call: TRBJ2-3; clone_size: few; v_call: TRBV4-2; d_call: NA
cdr3_aa: CASRRTLVWGAETQYF; cdr3_nt: TGTGCCAGCAGACGGACTCTAGTCTGGGGTGCGGAGACCCAGTACTTC; j_call: TRBJ2-5; clone_size: few; v_call: TRBV2; d_call: NA
cdr3_aa: CATSKKGSGGNTEAFF; cdr3_nt: TGTGCCACCTCTAAAAAGGGGAGCGGAGGGAACACTGAAGCTTTCTTT; j_call: TRBJ1-1; clone_size: NA; v_call: TRBV6-5; d_call: NA
cdr3_aa: CASPGPREGAPRQDEQYF; cdr3_nt: TGTGCCAGCCCCGGTCCCCGGGAAGGGGCCCCTCGTCAGGACGAGCAGTACTTC; j_call: TRBJ2-7; clone_size: NA; v_call: TRBV27; d_call: NA
cdr3_aa: CASSWTGGFGGYTF; cdr3_nt: TGTGCCAGCAGTTGGACAGGGGGTTTTGGTGGCTACACCTTC; j_call: TRBJ1-2; clone_size: few; v_call: TRBV27; d_call: TRBD1
cdr3_aa: CASSSDRPNTEAFF; cdr3_nt: TGTGCCAGCAGCTCGGACAGGCCTAACACTGAAGCTTTCTTT; j_call: TRBJ1-1; clone_size: NA; v_call: TRBV5-5; d_call: TRBD1
cdr3_aa: CASRRQHSGANVLTF; cdr3_nt: TGTGCCAGCAGACGACAGCACTCTGGGGCCAACGTCCTGACTTTC; j_call: TRBJ2-6; clone_size: NA; v_call: TRBV6-2/TRBV6-3; d_call: NA
cdr3_aa: CASSLGIGGYEQYF; cdr3_nt: TGTGCCAGCAGCTTGGGGATCGGAGGCTACGAGCAGTACTTC; j_call: TRBJ2-7; clone_size: few; v_call: TRBV5-4; d_call: NA
cdr3_aa: CAISRGGNQPQHF; cdr3_nt: TGTGCCATCAGCCGGGGGGGCAATCAGCCCCAGCATTTT; j_call: TRBJ1-5; clone_size: NA; v_call: TRBV10-3; d_call: NA
cdr3_aa: CSARLPGLVHNEQFF; cdr3_nt: TGCAGTGCTAGACTTCCGGGACTAGTCCACAATGAGCAGTTCTTC; j_call: TRBJ2-1; clone_size: few; v_call: TRBV20-1; d_call: TRBD2
cdr3_aa: CASSQEGLGAQETQYF; cdr3_nt: TGTGCCAGCAGCCAAGAGGGACTAGGGGCTCAAGAGACCCAGTACTTC; j_call: TRBJ2-5; clone_size: NA; v_call: TRBV3-1; d_call: TRBD2
cdr3_aa: CASSWVDRESDEQYF; cdr3_nt: TGCGCCAGCAGCTGGGTTGACAGGGAAAGCGACGAGCAGTACTTC; j_call: TRBJ2-7; clone_size: once; v_call: TRBV5-1; d_call: TRBD1
cdr3_aa: CASSLTAGHLNTEAFF; cdr3_nt: TGTGCCAGCTCCCTCACCGCAGGACACTTGAACACTGAAGCTTTCTTT; j_call: TRBJ1-1; clone_size: NA; v_call: TRBV18; d_call: NA
cdr3_aa: CSASPSGANYGYTF; cdr3_nt: TGCAGCGCTTCACCCTCGGGGGCTAACTATGGCTACACCTTC; j_call: TRBJ1-2; clone_size: NA; v_call: TRBV29-1; d_call: NA
cdr3_aa: CASSQPGTDYGYTF; cdr3_nt: TGTGCCAGCAGCCAACCCGGGACAGACTATGGCTACACCTTC; j_call: TRBJ1-2; clone_size: NA; v_call: TRBV5-5; d_call: TRBD1
cdr3_aa: CSASSGRAHEQFF; cdr3_nt: TGCAGTGCTAGCAGCGGGAGGGCCCATGAGCAGTTCTTC; j_call: TRBJ2-1; clone_size: NA; v_call: TRBV20-1; d_call: TRBD2